This T cell receptor beta chain comes out of a study of blood T cell repertoires in COVID-19. Study overall: PBMCs, B-cell-depleted T cells, or T cells were the source of the cDNA or gDNA that made up the material.

The authors' processing: Counts of nucleated cells, estimated from reference gene primer amplification, were obtained. Method: immunoSEQ multiplex PCR; TCRdb's copy keeps in-frame clones and lacks some. Clonal size and the V and J genes are those of that table, whereas D and trimming came from the DNA. This table holds 300,000 or so clones, under 90% found once. The study assigned cohorts using participant-reported clinical history. Among Cohort 3 donors, those recovered had two negative PCRs, clearance, or symptom resolution. CDR3 length: 15 amino acids. Germline V lookup: CDR1 LNHDA, CDR2 SQIVND (reference sequence). V gave up 5 bases and J gave up 5 bases, with 16 bases separating them.

Sequenced sample: PBMCs or T cells enriched from blood (not recorded which). The genes are TRBV19 and TRBJ1-5, with D perhaps matching TRBD1 (6 bases). The TCR sequence derives from a woman younger than 30 who had recovered from COVID-19. Here the CDR3 reads CASSSQGQADQPQHF. The CDR3 DNA reads TGTGCCAGTAGTTCCCAGGGGCAGGCCGATCAGCCCCAGCATTTT.